The 10 T cell receptor beta chains reported below all come from one sample, sequenced in a study of T cells in Graves' hyperthyroidism and ophthalmopathy. Amplification targeted TCR beta CDR3 regions from RNA transcripts. First-round RT-PCR targeting the TCR CDR3 was performed with the HTBI primer set. TCRdb re-called the multiplex PCR reads with MiXCR, one entry per CDR3 protein. The data show some 800,000 distinct CDR3 sequences, 38% seen once. Input material: blood. The receptors derive from a man aged 18 to 30 with Graves' hyperthyroidism.

The chain has TRBV6-5 and TRBJ2-5; 11 nucleotides align to TRBD2. The CDR3 extends over 16 amino acids. The germline gives CDR1 MNHEY, CDR2 SVGAGI. V was clipped by 0 bases and J by 5 bases; unmatched bases: 5. The CDR3, as DNA: TGTGCCAGCAGTTACTCGCCTAGCGGGGGGTTGGAGACCCAGTACTTC. Protein: CASSYSPSGGLETQYF.

The chain combines TRBV6-5 with TRBJ2-5; a weak D match, TRBD2 (5 bases). The ends were cut back, 3 bases at V and 0 bases at J, with 11 bases in the middle. Germline V gene lookup returns CDR1 MNHEY and CDR2 SVGAGI. The CDR3 consists of 15 residues. The CDR3 bases are TGTGCCAGCAGTTATGGTTTCGGGAACCAAGAGACCCAGTACTTC. It specifies CASSYGFGNQETQYF.

J is TRBJ2-5 and V is TRBV7-9; D gene uncertain. The CDR3 is made up of 11 amino acids. V dropped 1 base and J dropped 11 bases, with 8 bases sitting between them. Germline V gene lookup returns CDR1 SEHNR and CDR2 FQNEAQ (reference sequence). The CDR3, as DNA: TGTGCCAGCAGCTTAGAGGCGAGACAGTACTTC. As protein: CASSLEARQYF.

This chain links TRBV7-9 with TRBJ2-7; maybe TRBD2 (6 bases). Deletions cut 6 bases from V and 0 bases from J, with 18 bases between. CDR3 length equals 16 residues. CDR1 is SEHNR and CDR2 is FQNEAQ in the germline V gene (reference sequence). The CDR3 here is CASSSNAPGGSYEQYF. The CDR3 DNA is TGTGCCAGCAGTTCTAACGCTCCCGGGGGCTCCTACGAGCAGTACTTC.

As concerns this clonotype: A much larger clone differs from this one at a single base, so this may be a read error. The chain has TRBV7-9 and TRBJ2-5; D not resolved. Germline lookup yields CDR1 SEHNR and CDR2 FQNEAQ (reference sequence). With 10 bases removed from V and 5 bases from J, the gap between germline ends came to 17 bases. The CDR3 length is 13 residues. This chain's CDR3 is CATSGPTLETQYF. The CDR3 DNA follows: TGTGCCACCTCCGGGCCCACGCTGGAGACCCAGTACTTC. The complete variable domain, with remaining parts taken from reference TRBV7-9 and TRBJ2-5, reads DTGVSQNPRHKITKRGQNVTFRCDPISEHNRLYWYRQTLGQGPEFLTYFQNEAQLEKSRLLSDRFSAERPKGSFSTLEIQRTEQGDSAMYLCATSGPTLETQYFGPGTRLLVL.

This clonotype was seen ten or more times. This rearrangement joins TRBV7-9 to TRBJ1-1; 7 bases fit TRBD1. The junction had 5 bases not matched to a gene; V was cut back by 4 bases and J by 3 bases. Germline assignment: CDR1 SEHNR and CDR2 FQNEAQ (reference sequence). The CDR3 is 14 amino acids. The CDR3 sequence is CASSWMGTDTEAFF. For the CDR3, the DNA is TGTGCCAGCAGCTGGATGGGGACAGACACTGAAGCTTTCTTT.

The sample holds one count of this clonotype. The genes are TRBV12-5 and TRBJ2-7; 9 bases align to TRBD2. The trim removed 3 bases at V and 7 bases at J, leaving 10 bases unmatched. The CDR3 is made up of 15 amino acids. Germline-derived CDR1 and CDR2 are LGHNT and FRNRAP. This CDR3 reads CASGFMASGMGEQYF. CDR3 DNA: TGTGCTAGTGGTTTCATGGCTAGCGGGATGGGGGAGCAGTACTTC.

The chain joins TRBV9 to TRBJ2-5, with D perhaps matching TRBD1 or TRBD2 (5 bases each). Trimming removed 3 bases from V and 4 bases from J, with 25 bases in between. This CDR3 has 18 residues. The V gene's germline CDR1 is SGDLS and CDR2 YYNGEE. CDR3 protein: CASSARTGEQGRGETQYF. CDR3 sequence (DNA): TGTGCCAGCAGCGCCCGGACTGGAGAGCAGGGAAGGGGAGAGACCCAGTACTTC. Using reference TRBV9 and TRBJ2-5 for the parts outside the CDR3, the full variable domain is DSGVTQTPKHLITATGQRVTLRCSPRSGDLSVYWYQQSLDQGLQFLIQYYNGEERAKGNILERFSAQQFPDLHSELNLSSLELGDSALYFCASSARTGEQGRGETQYFGPGTRLLVL.

The chain uses TRBV20-1 and TRBJ1-2, with unresolved D. Trimming removed 8 bases at V and 2 bases at J, with 12 bases between. The germline CDR1 and CDR2 sequences are DFQATT and SNEGSKA (reference sequence). The CDR3 totals 12 residues. DNA for the CDR3: TGCAGTTTAAGACACCTGAACTATGGCTACACCTTC. As protein: CSLRHLNYGYTF.

This clonotype was counted a few times. This rearrangement joins TRBV2 to TRBJ2-3, with D maybe TRBD1 (8 bases). Trimming removed 10 bases at V and 1 base at J, with 15 bases between. The CDR3 is made up of 14 amino acids. Germline V gene sequence: CDR1 SNHLY, CDR2 FYNNEI. CDR3 loop: CATSGGQGTDTQYF. As DNA, the CDR3 is TGTGCCACCTCGGGGGGACAGGGCACAGATACGCAGTATTTT.